The 7 T cell receptor beta chains below come from one sample, sequenced in a study of metastatic and nonmetastatic thyroid tumors. TCRdb re-called the PCR reads with MiXCR. The sample lists fewer than 40,000 clones; approximately 15% were seen once. Until they underwent thyroid surgery, no patient had received any treatment. The specimen sequenced was blood. These receptor sequences come from a male donor with papillary thyroid cancer or a benign thyroid nodule (not recorded which). Some clones in this sample may be carry-over from other donors' samples.

This clone was counted ten times or more. The chain couples TRBV6-1 to TRBJ1-5, with unresolved D. Germline loops: CDR1 MNHNS, CDR2 SASEGT. The ends were cut back, 8 bases at V and 1 base at J, with 15 bases in the middle. This CDR3 is 15 amino acids long. CDR3 in amino acids: CASSLSEASNQPQHF. The CDR3 nucleotides are TGTGCCAGCTCCCTTTCGGAAGCCAGCAATCAGCCCCAGCATTTT.

The J gene is TRBJ2-7, the V gene TRBV4-1; D might be TRBD1 (5 bases). Germline V gene sequence: CDR1 MGHRA, CDR2 YSYEKL. V lost 1 base, J lost 6 bases, and 10 bases lay in between. This CDR3 is 13 amino acids long. As DNA, the CDR3 is TGCGCCAGCAGCCAAGGACAGTTAAGCGAGCAGTACTTC. This sequence encodes CASSQGQLSEQYF.

The chain uses TRBV6-2 or TRBV6-3 and TRBJ2-3; D remains unclear. CDR1 and CDR2 from the germline V gene are MNHEY and SVGEGT. V dropped 7 bases and J dropped 8 bases, with 19 bases sitting between them. This CDR3 has 14 residues. DNA for the CDR3: TGTGCCAGCATTCCCATAGGAATAAAGGCTACGCAGTATTTT. Translated, it gives CASIPIGIKATQYF.

This clone is medium-sized within its sample. The chain combines TRBV6-1 with TRBJ1-6; D call uncertain. Trimming left V 6 bases short and J 0 bases short, with 12 bases between. CDR1 MNHNS and CDR2 SASEGT come from the germline V gene. The CDR3 is made up of 16 amino acids. The CDR3 DNA reads as TGTGCCAGCAGGACTCAGGACGGCTCCTATAATTCACCCCTCCACTTT. Translation: CASRTQDGSYNSPLHF.

This clone was counted ten times or more. The chain is built from TRBV2 and TRBJ1-5; maybe TRBD1 (6 bases). Trimming removed 6 bases from V and 0 bases from J, with 12 bases in between. CDR3 length: 15 residues. The V gene's germline CDR1 is SNHLY and CDR2 FYNNEI. The CDR3 here is CASSPTGLSNQPQHF. Here the CDR3 DNA reads TGTGCCAGCAGCCCCACAGGGCTTAGCAATCAGCCCCAGCATTTT.

This clone was counted ten times or more. V usage is TRBV20-1 and J usage is TRBJ2-7; 9 nucleotides agree with TRBD1. The junction had 7 bases not matched to a gene; V was cut back by 4 bases and J by 3 bases. Germline CDR1 is DFQATT and CDR2 is SNEGSKA (reference sequence). This CDR3 has 14 amino acids. The CDR3 spells CSAKSDRGYYEQYF. CDR3 nucleotides: TGCAGTGCTAAATCTGACAGGGGGTACTACGAGCAGTACTTC.

This clone has at least ten counts. This chain uses TRBV19 with TRBJ2-2, with D tentatively TRBD1 (5 bases). V dropped 0 bases and J dropped 5 bases, with 10 bases sitting between them. The length of the CDR3 is 15 residues. Germline CDR1 is LNHDA and CDR2 is SQIVND (reference sequence). CDR3 protein: CASSIEGRNTGELFF. CDR3 nucleotides: TGTGCCAGTAGTATAGAGGGGCGGAATACCGGGGAGCTGTTTTTT.